The 23 T cell receptor beta chains reported below all come from one sample, sequenced in a study of cytomegalovirus exposure and HLA in healthy donors. Primers included in the PCR were 60 Vbeta and 13 Jbeta primers. Only in-frame clones appear in the TCRdb table, and some are missing; sequencing was by immunoSEQ multiplex PCR. The sample has some 200,000 clones, approximately 80% seen once. Sequenced material: PBMCs. These TCRs come from a female donor in good health and CMV-seronegative.

On this clone: One end of the junction is discordant with germline, which a read error may explain. The chain recombines TRBV7-7 with TRBJ2-3; TRBD2 is a possible D gene (5 bases). The CDR3 extends over 14 amino acids. Per germline, CDR1 SSHAT and CDR2 FNYEAQ (reference sequence). CDR3 loop: CASSSEAATDTQYF. CDR3 sequence (DNA): TGTGCTAGCAGCTCGGAGGCAGCCACAGATACGCAGTATTTT.

This clone has only a few counts. Distinct nucleotide sequences in the sample also encode this CDR3. The V and J genes are TRBV5-1 and TRBJ1-1, with TRBD1 identical over 7 bases. CDR3 length equals 15 residues. CDR1 is SGHRS, CDR2 YFSETQ, per germline. Trimming removed 4 bases from V and 1 base from J; junction bases left unmatched: 7. CDR3 DNA sequence: TGCGCCAGCAGCGCGCTACAGGGGCGGAACACTGAAGCTTTCTTT. Translated, it gives CASSALQGRNTEAFF.

In its sample, this clone was seen once. The chain joins TRBV10-1 to TRBJ1-1, with TRBD1 identical over 7 bases. Germline V lookup: CDR1 WNHNN, CDR2 SYGVQD (reference sequence). This CDR3 contains 13 residues. V dropped 4 bases and J dropped 7; count of bases not matched to a gene: 6. The CDR3 DNA sequence: TGCGCCAGCAGTGCCGGGACAGCCTTTGAAGCTTTCTTT. Translation: CASSAGTAFEAFF.

The table lists this clone with a count of one. V gene TRBV10-3 combines with J gene TRBJ1-1, with TRBD1 matching over 11 bases. Germline V lookup: CDR1 ENHRY, CDR2 SYGVKD. The junction had 9 bases not matched to a gene; V was cut back by 0 bases and J by 3 bases. The CDR3 spans 18 residues. The CDR3 sequence: CAISESGTGGSGDTEAFF. The CDR3 region has the DNA TGTGCCATCAGTGAGTCGGGGACAGGGGGGTCGGGGGACACTGAAGCTTTCTTT.

This rearrangement joins TRBV9 to TRBJ2-7; D is perhaps TRBD2 (5 bases). Trimming pared 0 bases from V and 4 bases from J, leaving 14 bases between. In germline, CDR1 is SGDLS, CDR2 YYNGEE. The CDR3 has 15 amino acids. Written as DNA, the CDR3 is TGTGCCAGCAGCGTAGGGTCCGGAGGTGTGTACGAGCAGTACTTC. It encodes CASSVGSGGVYEQYF.

The rearrangement joins TRBV6-5 to TRBJ1-1, with D possibly matching TRBD1 (6 bases). Germline CDR1 is MNHEY and CDR2 is SVGAGI. CDR3 length: 13 residues. V was trimmed by 5 bases and J by 4 bases, leaving 11 bases between them. The chain's CDR3 is CASSLGARTEAFF. CDR3 in DNA: TGTGCCAGCAGTCTGGGGGCGCGCACTGAAGCTTTCTTT.

The chain has TRBV21-1 and TRBJ2-3; the table assigns TRBD1, which was not confirmed against the DNA. TRBV21-1 is an annotated pseudogene. The length of the CDR3 is 17 residues. CDR3 bases: TGTGCCAGCAGCAAAAACACAGGGAAGGATGGCACAGATACGCAGTATTTT. As protein: CASSKNTGKDGTDTQYF.

This clone was recorded a few times. V usage is TRBV27 and J usage is TRBJ1-5, with a weak D call TRBD1 (5 bases). Germline-derived CDR1 and CDR2 are MNHEY and SMNVEV (reference sequence). The V end lost 6 bases, the J end lost 1 base, and 10 bases lay between the germline ends. This CDR3 region has 14 residues. The CDR3 nucleotides read TGTGCCAGCAGGGTGGGGGGGAGCAATCAGCCCCAGCATTTT. Its protein is CASRVGGSNQPQHF.

The chain recombines TRBV11-2 with TRBJ2-5; 7 bases agree with TRBD2. Germline CDR1 and CDR2: SGHAT and FQNNGV. The V gene end was trimmed by 2 bases and the J gene end by 7 bases; junction bases not matched to a gene: 13. The CDR3 has 16 residues. CDR3 residues: CASSLKVAASGGTQYF. The CDR3 coding sequence is TGTGCCAGCAGCTTAAAGGTTGCGGCTAGCGGAGGGACCCAGTACTTC.

This chain links TRBV6-1 with TRBJ1-5; D uncertain. CDR1 and CDR2 (germline): MNHNS, SASEGT. The CDR3 is 15 residues long. With 6 bases removed from V and 3 bases from J, the gap between germline ends came to 15 bases. For the CDR3, the DNA is TGTGCCAGCAGCGCCGTTGGGAGGGTCAATCAGCCCCAGCATTTT. The encoded protein is CASSAVGRVNQPQHF.

This clone was observed a handful of times. The chain couples TRBV5-4 to TRBJ2-3; TRBD2 agrees at 9 bases. The CDR3 sequence is 16 residues long. The V and J ends lost 5 bases and 6 bases, in that order; junction bases with no gene match: 13. Germline assignment: CDR1 SGHNT and CDR2 YYREEE (reference sequence). This CDR3 reads CASRRGLAGRGDTQYF. The DNA for the CDR3 is TGTGCCAGCAGACGTGGTCTAGCGGGGAGAGGGGATACGCAGTATTTT.

A few counts support this clone. V gene TRBV5-1 combines with J gene TRBJ1-4; possible D gene TRBD1, 5 bases. CDR1 and CDR2 from the germline V gene are SGHRS and YFSETQ. V was cut by 3 bases and J by 7 bases, with 16 bases left in between. The CDR3 has 15 residues. In nucleotides, the CDR3 is TGCGCCAGCAGCTCAGGGTCGTTAGCTGGTGAAAAACTGTTTTTT. Translation: CASSSGSLAGEKLFF.

This clone was recorded a few times. The J gene is TRBJ2-3, the V gene TRBV7-2, with a tentative D call TRBD1 (6 bases). The V and J ends lost 5 bases and 2 bases respectively, with 17 bases between them. Germline lookup yields CDR1 SGHTA and CDR2 FQGNSA. This CDR3 contains 16 residues. Here the CDR3 DNA reads TGTGCCAGCAGCGTTCAACAGGGATCTTTCACAGATACGCAGTATTTT. Amino acids: CASSVQQGSFTDTQYF.

The CDR3 is CASSLDGGATDTQYF. CDR3 nucleotide sequence: TGTGCCAGCAGCTTGGACGGGGGGGCGACAGATACGCAGTATTTT. V gene TRBV5-4 combines with J gene TRBJ2-3; 8 nucleotides align to TRBD2. V lost 0 bases, J lost 3 bases, and 3 bases stayed unmatched. This CDR3 comprises 15 residues. From germline, CDR1 is SGHNT and CDR2 YYREEE (reference sequence).

Of note for this clone: One junction end disagrees with the germline gene, perhaps due to a read error. The chain employs TRBV7-9 and TRBJ2-1; 7 nucleotides line up with TRBD2. The length of the CDR3 is 16 residues. Germline V CDR1 and CDR2: SEHNR, FQNEAQ (reference sequence). Written as DNA, the CDR3 is TGTTCCAGCAGCCACCCCGGGCGGGGGACGCTAGATGAGCAGTTCTTC. It is translated as CSSSHPGRGTLDEQFF.

The chain is built from TRBV27 and TRBJ1-5; D possibly corresponds to TRBD1 (6 bases). The CDR3 runs to 16 residues. The germline V and J ends were trimmed by 4 bases and 0 bases, with 13 bases remaining between them. From germline, CDR1 is MNHEY and CDR2 SMNVEV (reference sequence). The CDR3 DNA sequence: TGTGCCAGCAGTTCGTCAGGGGCATATAGCAATCAGCCCCAGCATTTT. Encoded protein: CASSSSGAYSNQPQHF.

The CDR3, as DNA: TGCAGCGTTGGGTGGACAGGGGGCGGTGGCTACACCTTC. This codes for CSVGWTGGGGYTF. This chain uses TRBV29-1 with TRBJ1-2; 11 bases fit TRBD1. V lost 4 bases, J lost 7 bases, and 5 bases stayed unmatched. The CDR3 totals 13 residues. Germline V CDR1 and CDR2: SQVTM, ANQGSEA.

The genes are TRBV6-5 and TRBJ2-3; 10 bases are shared with TRBD2. Germline V gene lookup returns CDR1 MNHEY and CDR2 SVGAGI. The CDR3 extends over 16 amino acids. The junction had 3 bases not matched to a gene; V was cut back by 2 bases and J by 1 base. CDR3 in amino acids: CASSYAGLAGTDTQYF. CDR3 DNA sequence: TGTGCCAGCAGTTACGCTGGACTAGCGGGCACAGATACGCAGTATTTT.

Worth noting for this clone: Germline is not matched at one junction end, which may reflect a read error. J is TRBJ2-1 and V is TRBV7-9; D gene unclear. Per germline, CDR1 SEHNR and CDR2 FQNEAQ (reference sequence). This CDR3 has 11 amino acids. This CDR3 is CSSARAVAQFF. The CDR3 DNA is TGTTCCAGTGCTCGCGCCGTTGCGCAGTTCTTC.

The chain links TRBV9 to TRBJ1-1, with a tentative D call TRBD1 (5 bases). V was pared by 3 bases and J by 2 bases, with 14 bases between. This CDR3 has 15 residues. CDR1 and CDR2 (germline): SGDLS, YYNGEE. The CDR3 bases are TGTGCCAGCAGCGGGGGGGGAATTAAAAACACTGAAGCTTTCTTT. Translated, it gives CASSGGGIKNTEAFF.

This chain connects TRBV10-3 to TRBJ2-1; D is perhaps TRBD1 (6 bases). Germline CDR1 reads ENHRY; CDR2 reads SYGVKD. The CDR3 runs 17 residues. The germline V and J ends were trimmed by 10 bases and 5 bases, with 27 bases remaining between them. In DNA form, the CDR3 reads TGTGCCACCCTGGATGGACGTTACCGGGACAAAAACAATGAGCAGTTCTTC. This translates into CATLDGRYRDKNNEQFF.

V gene TRBV5-1 combines with J gene TRBJ2-1, with 8 bases that match TRBD2. Per the germline V gene, CDR1 is SGHRS and CDR2 is YFSETQ. The CDR3 length is 13 residues. V dropped 4 bases and J dropped 7; count of bases not matched to a gene: 4. CDR3 in DNA: TGCGCCAGCAGCGAATTAGCGGGGAATGAGCAGTTCTTC. Residues: CASSELAGNEQFF.

This sequence joins TRBV7-3 and TRBJ2-3; D unresolved. CDR3 length: 12 residues. V was cut by 5 bases and J by 3 bases, with 6 bases left in between. Germline values: CDR1 SGHTA, CDR2 FQGTGA. CDR3 in amino acids: CASSQLTDTQYF. The DNA for the CDR3 is TGTGCCAGCAGCCAACTTACAGATACGCAGTATTTT. Using reference TRBV7-3 and TRBJ2-3 for the parts outside the CDR3, the full variable domain is GAGVSQTPSNKVTEKGKYVELRCDPISGHTALYWYRQSLGQGPEFLIYFQGTGAADDSGLPNDRFFAVRPEGSVSTLKIQRTERGDSAVYLCASSQLTDTQYFGPGTRLTVL.